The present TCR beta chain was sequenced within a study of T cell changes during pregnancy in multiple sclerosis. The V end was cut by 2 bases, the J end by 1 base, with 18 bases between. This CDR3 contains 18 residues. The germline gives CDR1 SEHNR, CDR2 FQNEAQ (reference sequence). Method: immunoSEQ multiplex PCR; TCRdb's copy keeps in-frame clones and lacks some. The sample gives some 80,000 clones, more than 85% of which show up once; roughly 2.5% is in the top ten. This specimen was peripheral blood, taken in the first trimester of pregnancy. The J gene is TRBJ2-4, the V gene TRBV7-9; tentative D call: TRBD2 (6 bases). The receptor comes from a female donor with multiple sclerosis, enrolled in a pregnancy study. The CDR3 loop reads CASSLYLGGTQAKNIQYF. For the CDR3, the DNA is TGTGCCAGCAGCTTATATCTTGGCGGGACTCAGGCCAAAAACATTCAGTACTTC.